These 27 T cell receptor beta chains were sequenced from one sample in a study of shared clonotypes between healthy human individuals. Method: immunoSEQ multiplex PCR; TCRdb's copy keeps in-frame clones and lacks some. The repertoire consists of under 2,500,000 clones, with under 97% occurring once and the leading ten covering roughly 0.13%. The sample was naive CD4+ T cells sorted from blood. Subset of the sample: CD45RA+ positively selected. These receptors all stem from a man in his late teens or twenties in good health.

Comments on this clone: This same CDR3 is encoded by further DNA sequences in the sample. The V and J genes are TRBV9 and TRBJ2-3; TRBD2 matches 9 bases. The germline CDR1 and CDR2 sequences are SGDLS and YYNGEE. The junction had 1 base not matched to a gene; V was cut back by 0 bases and J by 5 bases. The CDR3 is 14 amino acids. The CDR3 DNA is TGTGCCAGCAGCGTAGGACTAGCGGAAGATACGCAGTATTTT. This gives the protein CASSVGLAEDTQYF.

The J gene is TRBJ2-7, the V gene TRBV11-1, with 10 bases lining up with TRBD1. The CDR3 contains 17 residues. The J segment lost 1 base and the V segment lost 5 bases, leaving 11 bases of the junction unmatched. The germline CDR1 and CDR2 sequences are SGHAT and FQDESV (reference sequence). The chain's CDR3 is CASSLRTGGGKSYEQYF. In nucleotides, the CDR3 is TGTGCCAGCAGCCTTAGGACAGGGGGTGGAAAATCCTACGAGCAGTACTTC.

This clone is a singleton in its sample. Other DNA sequences within the sample encode an identical CDR3. CDR3 in amino acids: CASSFGQGTYEQYF. DNA of the CDR3: TGTGCCAGCAGCTTCGGACAGGGAACCTACGAGCAGTACTTC. V usage is TRBV7-9 and J usage is TRBJ2-7, with 8 bases lining up with TRBD1. This CDR3 region has 14 residues. From germline, CDR1 is SEHNR and CDR2 FQNEAQ (reference sequence). The J segment lost 2 bases and the V segment lost 3 bases, leaving 3 bases of the junction unmatched.

Notes on this clone: A junction end diverges from the germline sequence, so it may reflect a read error. This specimen includes other DNA sequences encoding the same CDR3. As DNA, the CDR3 is TGTGCCAGCAGCCTAGCGGGAGGCACAGATACGCAGTATTTT. It yields the protein CASSLAGGTDTQYF. This sequence joins TRBV7-9 and TRBJ2-3, with TRBD2 matching 10 bases. Germline CDR1 is SEHNR and CDR2 is FQNEAQ (reference sequence). CDR3 size: 14 residues.

Only one count was recorded for this clone. CDR3 in amino acids: CAAGQGARTEAFF. The CDR3 nucleotides read TGTGCCGCTGGACAGGGGGCGCGGACTGAAGCTTTCTTT. The V gene is TRBV28, the J gene TRBJ1-1; 11 positions agree with TRBD1. Trimming cost V 11 bases and J 5 bases; bases outside gene matches: 7. Germline loops: CDR1 MDHEN, CDR2 SYDVKM. This CDR3 contains 13 residues.

The table lists this clone with a count of one. The V gene is TRBV5-7, the J gene TRBJ1-1; the D gene is possibly TRBD1 (5 bases). Being an ORF, TRBV5-7 has a function that is uncertain. V was cut by 3 bases and J by 5 bases, with 17 bases left in between. The CDR3 sequence is 15 residues long. The CDR3 here is CASSSQGRRGTEAFF. The CDR3 nucleotides read TGTGCCAGCAGCTCCCAGGGCCGACGCGGAACTGAAGCTTTCTTT.

Comment on this clone: Other DNA sequences from this sample encode an identical CDR3 as well. This chain connects TRBV5-1 to TRBJ2-1; weak D call: TRBD1 (6 bases). This CDR3 comprises 12 residues. Germline CDR1 is SGHRS and CDR2 is YFSETQ. Trimming took off 4 bases at V and 7 bases at J, with 9 bases between the two ends. The CDR3 bases are TGCGCCAGCAGCCCACAGGGTAATGAGCAGTTCTTC. Protein sequence: CASSPQGNEQFF.

The V gene is TRBV7-3, the J gene TRBJ2-2; 12 nucleotides match TRBD2. Per germline, CDR1 SGHTA and CDR2 FQGTGA. The J segment lost 3 bases and the V segment lost 5 bases, leaving 10 bases of the junction unmatched. The CDR3 runs 18 residues. CDR3 DNA sequence: TGTGCCAGCAGCCCAAGGAGCCTAGCGGGGGGGCACACCGGGGAGCTGTTTTTT. Its protein product is CASSPRSLAGGHTGELFF.

The genes are TRBV6-6 and TRBJ2-4, with 7 bases lining up with TRBD2. The trim removed 6 bases at V and 6 bases at J, leaving 8 bases unmatched. CDR3 length: 14 amino acids. CDR1 and CDR2 (germline): MNHNY, SVGAGI (reference sequence). The CDR3 nucleotides are TGTGCCAGCAGACCCGGAGAGCGGGGAAACATTCAGTACTTC. This gives the protein CASRPGERGNIQYF.

V usage is TRBV6-5 and J usage is TRBJ2-7; 8 nucleotides line up with TRBD2. With 0 bases clipped from V and 3 bases from J, the junction kept 4 bases outside the gene matches. Per germline, CDR1 MNHEY and CDR2 SVGAGI. The CDR3 is 15 residues long. CDR3 protein: CASSYSGAGVYEQYF. The CDR3 bases are TGTGCCAGCAGTTACTCGGGAGCGGGAGTCTACGAGCAGTACTTC.

V gene TRBV6-6 combines with J gene TRBJ1-4; D is uncertain. This CDR3 spans 13 amino acids. The germline gives CDR1 MNHNY, CDR2 SVGAGI (reference sequence). V lost 6 bases, J lost 4 bases, and 9 bases lay in between. The CDR3, as DNA: TGTGCCAGCAGACGACTCCTTAATGAAAAACTGTTTTTT. Its protein is CASRRLLNEKLFF.

In regard to this clone: Additional DNA sequences in this sample encode the identical CDR3. The gene calls are TRBV5-1 and TRBJ2-5; D unresolved. V was cut by 2 bases and J by 5 bases, with 7 bases left in between. The germline V gene encodes CDR1 SGHRS and CDR2 YFSETQ. The CDR3 is 12 amino acids. CDR3 nucleotide sequence: TGCGCCAGCAGCTTAGAGTGGGAGACCCAGTACTTC. Translation gives CASSLEWETQYF.

This clone was counted once. The rearrangement uses TRBV27 and TRBJ2-1, with D possibly matching TRBD2 (7 bases). The CDR3 is 16 residues long. Germline V lookup: CDR1 MNHEY, CDR2 SMNVEV (reference sequence). With 4 bases removed from V and 8 bases from J, the gap between germline ends came to 21 bases. DNA of the CDR3: TGTGCCAGCAGTTCCTTCGACGGGGGGCTAAGGGATGAGCAGTTCTTC. It translates to CASSSFDGGLRDEQFF.

V usage is TRBV18 and J usage is TRBJ1-1, with D possibly being TRBD1 (5 bases). The CDR3 has 16 residues. From germline, CDR1 is KGHSH and CDR2 LQKENI. Deletions cut 2 bases from V and 0 bases from J, with 13 bases between. In nucleotides, the CDR3 is TGTGCCAGCTCACCAGACAGATCTCTGATGAACACTGAAGCTTTCTTT. It encodes CASSPDRSLMNTEAFF.

V usage is TRBV6-5 and J usage is TRBJ2-3; 10 bases match TRBD2. The ends lost 7 bases at V and 7 bases at J; junction bases unmatched: 11. CDR3 length: 15 amino acids. Germline loops: CDR1 MNHEY, CDR2 SVGAGI. CDR3 residues: CASTEPASGSHTQYF. DNA of the CDR3: TGTGCCAGCACCGAGCCGGCTAGCGGGAGCCATACGCAGTATTTT.

This chain connects TRBV4-1 to TRBJ2-2; 8 bases are a match to TRBD1. Trimming removed 4 bases from V and 3 bases from J; junction bases left unmatched: 7. Germline V gene sequence: CDR1 MGHRA, CDR2 YSYEKL. CDR3 length: 16 residues. The CDR3 loop is CASSLRETGDTGELFF. The CDR3 nucleotides are TGCGCCAGCAGCCTAAGAGAGACAGGGGACACCGGGGAGCTGTTTTTT.

Only one count was recorded for this clone. The chain is built from TRBV30 and TRBJ1-2, with 9 bases matching TRBD1. There are 15 residues in the CDR3. J gave up 7 bases and V 2 bases, and 11 bases lay outside the gene matches. Germline values: CDR1 GTSNPN, CDR2 SVGIG (reference sequence). The CDR3 sequence: CAWSSPGQGLSGYTF. The CDR3 DNA reads as TGTGCCTGGAGTTCCCCGGGACAGGGTCTTAGTGGCTACACCTTC.

The count of this clone is one. This rearrangement joins TRBV4-2 to TRBJ2-7, with D perhaps matching TRBD2 (7 bases). The CDR3 has 15 amino acids. CDR1 is LGHNA, CDR2 YNFKEQ, per germline. Trimming removed 6 bases from V and 2 bases from J, with 17 bases in between. The CDR3 spells CASRKELGGPYEQYF. The CDR3 bases are TGTGCCAGCAGAAAGGAGTTGGGGGGGCCCTACGAGCAGTACTTC.

This clone was seen a handful of times. This rearrangement joins TRBV6-5 to TRBJ1-2; D gene unclear. Trimming took off 4 bases at V and 1 base at J, with 16 bases between the two ends. The germline V gene has CDR1 MNHEY and CDR2 SVGAGI. The CDR3 contains 16 residues. CDR3 DNA: TGTGCCAGCAGTTCCCCGGACCGTAGTGGTAACTATGGCTACACCTTC. Protein: CASSSPDRSGNYGYTF.

A single count supports this clone. The V gene is TRBV2, the J gene TRBJ1-2; a weak D match, TRBD1 (5 bases). Per the germline V gene, CDR1 is SNHLY and CDR2 is FYNNEI. V was trimmed by 11 bases and J by 8 bases, leaving 21 bases between them. The CDR3 totals 13 residues. CDR3 in amino acids: CAGALVDGGGYTF. In DNA form, the CDR3 reads TGTGCCGGGGCGTTGGTGGATGGTGGAGGCTACACCTTC.

This rearrangement joins TRBV5-6 to TRBJ1-2, with 9 bases identical to TRBD1. The CDR3 contains 14 residues. CDR1 and CDR2 (germline): SGHDT, YYEEEE. V lost 3 bases to trimming and J lost 5 bases; unmatched junction nucleotides: 5. Here the CDR3 DNA reads TGTGCCAGCAGCTCGGGACAGGGAAAATATGGCTACACCTTC. Its translation: CASSSGQGKYGYTF.

As to this clone: Other DNA variants within this sample encode the same CDR3. This rearrangement joins TRBV11-2 to TRBJ2-1, with TRBD2 identical over 8 bases. The CDR3 consists of 15 residues. CDR1 and CDR2 (germline): SGHAT, FQNNGV. Germline trimming cut 1 base from V and 3 bases from J; bases unmatched to any gene: 2. The CDR3, as DNA: TGTGCCAGCAGCTTAGTCACTAGCGGCTACAATGAGCAGTTCTTC. This sequence encodes CASSLVTSGYNEQFF.

This clone appeared once. The chain employs TRBV10-3 and TRBJ1-6, with TRBD1 matching 7 bases. Germline-derived CDR1 and CDR2 are ENHRY and SYGVKD. The CDR3 loop spans 13 amino acids. V was clipped by 6 bases and J by 6 bases; unmatched bases: 2. The CDR3: CAIRGDSNSPLHF. DNA for the CDR3: TGTGCCATCAGAGGGGACAGTAATTCACCCCTCCACTTT.

Only one count was recorded for this clone. The rearrangement links TRBV12-5 to TRBJ2-1; no reliable D call. This CDR3 has 14 amino acids. Germline V gene lookup returns CDR1 LGHNT and CDR2 FRNRAP. The ends were cut back, 5 bases at V and 4 bases at J, with 12 bases in the middle. CDR3 protein: CASGPGSGYNEQFF. CDR3 bases: TGTGCTAGTGGTCCTGGATCCGGGTACAATGAGCAGTTCTTC.

V usage is TRBV7-9 and J usage is TRBJ1-1; 9 nucleotides line up with TRBD1. There are 14 residues in the CDR3. After removal of 5 bases from V and 7 bases from J, the junction contained 8 bases not matched to a gene. Germline V gene sequence: CDR1 SEHNR, CDR2 FQNEAQ (reference sequence). The CDR3 spells CASSILGQGIEAFF. The CDR3 nucleotides are TGTGCCAGCAGCATCCTGGGACAGGGAATTGAAGCTTTCTTT.

J is TRBJ2-2 and V is TRBV18; D may correspond to TRBD1 or TRBD2 (5 bases each). Trimming stripped 3 bases from V and 5 bases from J, with 13 bases between. This CDR3 is 15 amino acids long. Germline V lookup: CDR1 KGHSH, CDR2 LQKENI. The CDR3 DNA follows: TGTGCCAGCTCACCTTCGGGGCTCGGAACCGGGGAGCTGTTTTTT. This encodes CASSPSGLGTGELFF.

This sequence joins TRBV19 and TRBJ2-7; 11 nucleotides agree with TRBD1. V was pared by 5 bases and J by 4 bases, with 7 bases of the junction left unmatched. This CDR3 is 15 amino acids long. Germline V lookup: CDR1 LNHDA, CDR2 SQIVND (reference sequence). The CDR3 loop reads CASSRAGTGGYEQYF. CDR3 coding DNA: TGTGCCAGTAGTCGAGCCGGGACAGGGGGTTACGAGCAGTACTTC.